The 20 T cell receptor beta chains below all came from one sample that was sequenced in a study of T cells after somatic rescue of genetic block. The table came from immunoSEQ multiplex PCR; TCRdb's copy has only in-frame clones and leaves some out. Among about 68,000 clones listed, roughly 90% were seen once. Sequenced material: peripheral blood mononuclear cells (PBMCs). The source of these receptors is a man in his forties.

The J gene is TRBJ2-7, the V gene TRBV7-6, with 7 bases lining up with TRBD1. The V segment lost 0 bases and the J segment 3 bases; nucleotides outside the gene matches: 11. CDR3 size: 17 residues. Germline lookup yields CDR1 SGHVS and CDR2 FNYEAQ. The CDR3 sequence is CASSLAVTGKANYEQYF. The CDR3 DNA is TGTGCCAGCAGCTTAGCGGTGACAGGGAAAGCCAACTACGAGCAGTACTTC. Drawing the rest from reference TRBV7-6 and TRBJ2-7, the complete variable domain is GAGVSQSPRYKVTKRGQDVALRCDPISGHVSLYWYRQALGQGPEFLTYFNYEAQQDKSGLPNDRFSAERPEGSISTLTIQRTEQRDSAMYRCASSLAVTGKANYEQYFGPGTRLTVT.

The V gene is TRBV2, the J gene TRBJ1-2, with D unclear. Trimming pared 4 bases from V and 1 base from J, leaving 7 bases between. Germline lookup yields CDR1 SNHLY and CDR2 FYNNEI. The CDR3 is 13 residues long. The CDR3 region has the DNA TGTGCCAGCAGTGGAGGAAGTAACTATGGCTACACCTTC. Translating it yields CASSGGSNYGYTF.

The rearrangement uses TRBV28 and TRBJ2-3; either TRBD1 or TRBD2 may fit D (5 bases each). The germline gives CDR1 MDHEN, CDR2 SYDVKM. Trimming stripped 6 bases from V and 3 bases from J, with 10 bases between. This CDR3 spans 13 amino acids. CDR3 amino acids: CASRGVGTDTQYF. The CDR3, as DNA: TGTGCCAGCAGGGGGGTGGGGACAGATACGCAGTATTTT.

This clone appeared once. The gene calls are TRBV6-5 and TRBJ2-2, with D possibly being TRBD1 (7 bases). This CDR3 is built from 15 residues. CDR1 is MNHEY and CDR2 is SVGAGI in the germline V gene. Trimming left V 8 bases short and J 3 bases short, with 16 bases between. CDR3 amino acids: CASAPGRGDTGELFF. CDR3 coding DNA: TGTGCCAGCGCCCCGGGCAGGGGGGACACCGGGGAGCTGTTTTTT.

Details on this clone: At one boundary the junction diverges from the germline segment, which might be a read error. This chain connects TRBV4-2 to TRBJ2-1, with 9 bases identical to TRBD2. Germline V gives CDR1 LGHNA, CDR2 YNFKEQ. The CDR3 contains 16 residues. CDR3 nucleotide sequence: TGTGCCAGCAGCCAAGATAGCGGGAGATCCTACAATGGGCAGTTCTTC. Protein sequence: CASSQDSGRSYNGQFF.

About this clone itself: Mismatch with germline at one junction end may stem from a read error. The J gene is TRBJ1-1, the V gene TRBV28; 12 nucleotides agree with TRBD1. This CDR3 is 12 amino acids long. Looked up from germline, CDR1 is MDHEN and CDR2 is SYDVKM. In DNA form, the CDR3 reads TGTGCCAGCCTCCCCGGGACAGGGGGCCTTTGGTTC. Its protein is CASLPGTGGLWF.

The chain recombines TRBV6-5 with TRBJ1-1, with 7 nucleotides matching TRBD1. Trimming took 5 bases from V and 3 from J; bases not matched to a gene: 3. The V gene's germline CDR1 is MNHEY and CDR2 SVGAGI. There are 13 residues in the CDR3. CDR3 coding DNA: TGTGCCAGCAGTCCACAGGGGTACACTGAAGCTTTCTTT. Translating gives CASSPQGYTEAFF.

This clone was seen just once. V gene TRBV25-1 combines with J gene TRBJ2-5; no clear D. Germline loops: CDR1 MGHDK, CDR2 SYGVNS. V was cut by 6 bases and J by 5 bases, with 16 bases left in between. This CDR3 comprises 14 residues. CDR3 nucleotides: TGTGCCAGCAGCGCCCACCGCCGTTCCGAGACCCAGTACTTC. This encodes CASSAHRRSETQYF.

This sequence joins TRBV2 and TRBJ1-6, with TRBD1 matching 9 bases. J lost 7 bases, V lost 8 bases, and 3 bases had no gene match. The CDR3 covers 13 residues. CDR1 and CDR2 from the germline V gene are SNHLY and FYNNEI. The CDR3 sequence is CASGTGMNSPLHF. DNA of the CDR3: TGTGCCAGCGGGACAGGGATGAATTCACCCCTCCACTTT. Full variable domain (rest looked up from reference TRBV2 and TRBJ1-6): EPEVTQTPSHQVTQMGQEVILRCVPISNHLYFYWYRQILGQKVEFLVSFYNNEISEKSEIFDDQFSVERPDGSNFTLKIRSTKLEDSAMYFCASGTGMNSPLHFGNGTRLTVT.

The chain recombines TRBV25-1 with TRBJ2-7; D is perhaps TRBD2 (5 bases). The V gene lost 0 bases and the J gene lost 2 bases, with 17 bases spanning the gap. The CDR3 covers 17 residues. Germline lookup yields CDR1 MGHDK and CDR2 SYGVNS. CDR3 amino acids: CASSEYGLMRAPYEQYF. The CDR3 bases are TGTGCCAGCAGTGAATACGGCCTTATGAGGGCTCCCTACGAGCAGTACTTC.

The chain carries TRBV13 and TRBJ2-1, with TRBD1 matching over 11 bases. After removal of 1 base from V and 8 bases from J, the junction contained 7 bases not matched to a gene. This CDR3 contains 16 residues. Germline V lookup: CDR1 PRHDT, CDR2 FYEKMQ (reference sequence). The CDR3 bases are TGTGCCAGCAGCTTAGTTGGGACAGGGGGGGACGATGAGCAGTTCTTC. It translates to CASSLVGTGGDDEQFF.

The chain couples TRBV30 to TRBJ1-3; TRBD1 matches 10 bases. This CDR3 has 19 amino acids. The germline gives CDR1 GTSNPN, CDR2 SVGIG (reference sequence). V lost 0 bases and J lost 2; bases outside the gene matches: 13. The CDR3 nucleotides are TGTGCCTGGAGTGTGGACAGGGGGTTTAAACTTAGGGCTGGAAACACCATATATTTT. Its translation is CAWSVDRGFKLRAGNTIYF.

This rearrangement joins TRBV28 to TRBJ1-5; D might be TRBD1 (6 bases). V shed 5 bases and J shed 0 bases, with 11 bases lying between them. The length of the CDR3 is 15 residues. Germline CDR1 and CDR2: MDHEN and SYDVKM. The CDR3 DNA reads TGTGCCAGCAGTCCCGGACAGTTTAGCAATCAGCCCCAGCATTTT. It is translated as CASSPGQFSNQPQHF.

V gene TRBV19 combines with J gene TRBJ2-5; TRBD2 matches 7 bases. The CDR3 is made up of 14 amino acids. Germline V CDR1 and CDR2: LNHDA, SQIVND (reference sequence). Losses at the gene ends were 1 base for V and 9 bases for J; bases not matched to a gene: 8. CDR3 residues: CASSIAGQGGSQYF. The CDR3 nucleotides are TGTGCCAGTAGTATAGCGGGGCAGGGAGGGTCCCAGTACTTC. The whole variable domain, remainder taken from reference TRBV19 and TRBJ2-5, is DGGITQSPKYLFRKEGQNVTLSCEQNLNHDAMYWYRQDPGQGLRLIYYSQIVNDFQKGDIAEGYSVSREKKESFPLTVTSAQKNPTAFYLCASSIAGQGGSQYFGPGTRLLVL.

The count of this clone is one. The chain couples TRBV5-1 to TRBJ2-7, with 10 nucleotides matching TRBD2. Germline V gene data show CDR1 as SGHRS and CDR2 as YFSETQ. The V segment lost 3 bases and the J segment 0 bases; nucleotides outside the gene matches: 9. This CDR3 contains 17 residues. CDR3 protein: CASSSAWSGGASYEQYF. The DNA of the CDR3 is TGCGCCAGCAGCTCTGCTTGGAGCGGGGGGGCCTCCTACGAGCAGTACTTC. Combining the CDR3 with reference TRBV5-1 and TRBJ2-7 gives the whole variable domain KAGVTQTPRYLIKTRGQQVTLSCSPISGHRSVSWYQQTPGQGLQFLFEYFSETQRNKGNFPGRFSGRQFSNSRSEMNVSTLELGDSALYLCASSSAWSGGASYEQYFGPGTRLTVT.

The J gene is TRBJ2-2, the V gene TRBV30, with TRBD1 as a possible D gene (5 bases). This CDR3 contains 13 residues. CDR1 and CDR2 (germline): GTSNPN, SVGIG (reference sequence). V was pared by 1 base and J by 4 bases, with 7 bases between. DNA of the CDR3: TGTGCCTGGAGTGGGGGCTCCACCGGGGAGCTGTTTTTT. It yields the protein CAWSGGSTGELFF. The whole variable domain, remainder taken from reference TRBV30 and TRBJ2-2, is SQTIHQWPATLVQPVGSPLSLECTVEGTSNPNLYWYRQAAGRGLQLLFYSVGIGQISSEVPQNLSASRPQDRQFILSSKKLLLSDSGFYLCAWSGGSTGELFFGEGSRLTVL.

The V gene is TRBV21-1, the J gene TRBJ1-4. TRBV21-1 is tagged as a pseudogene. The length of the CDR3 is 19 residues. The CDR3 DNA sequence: TGTGCCAGCAGCAAAGTTAGCAGCCCCACCTTGGCAACTAATGAAAAACTGTTTTTT. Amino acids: CASSKVSSPTLATNEKLFF.

CDR3 protein: CASRARGSSYNEQFF. For the CDR3, the DNA is TGTGCCAGCAGGGCGAGGGGAAGCTCCTACAATGAGCAGTTCTTC. The chain is built from TRBV6-5 and TRBJ2-1, with D possibly called TRBD1 or TRBD2 (5 bases each). Germline V gene data show CDR1 as MNHEY and CDR2 as SVGAGI. The V end lost 6 bases, the J end lost 0 bases, and 12 bases lay between the germline ends. CDR3 length: 15 amino acids.

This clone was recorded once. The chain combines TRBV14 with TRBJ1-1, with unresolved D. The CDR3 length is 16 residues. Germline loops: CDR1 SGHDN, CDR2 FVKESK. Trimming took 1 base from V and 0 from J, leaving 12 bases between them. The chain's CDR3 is CASSQVTHIMNTEAFF. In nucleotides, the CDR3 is TGTGCCAGCAGCCAAGTGACACACATCATGAACACTGAAGCTTTCTTT. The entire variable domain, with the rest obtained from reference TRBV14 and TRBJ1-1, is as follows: EAGVTQFPSHSVIEKGQTVTLRCDPISGHDNLYWYRRVMGKEIKFLLHFVKESKQDESGMPNNRFLAERTGGTYSTLKVQPAELEDSGVYFCASSQVTHIMNTEAFFGQGTRLTVV.

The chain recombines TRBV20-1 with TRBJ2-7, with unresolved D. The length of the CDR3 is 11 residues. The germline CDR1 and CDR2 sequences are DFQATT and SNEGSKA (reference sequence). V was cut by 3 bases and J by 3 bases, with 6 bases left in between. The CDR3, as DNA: TGCAGTGCTAGGGTCCTCTACGAGCAGTACTTC. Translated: CSARVLYEQYF.